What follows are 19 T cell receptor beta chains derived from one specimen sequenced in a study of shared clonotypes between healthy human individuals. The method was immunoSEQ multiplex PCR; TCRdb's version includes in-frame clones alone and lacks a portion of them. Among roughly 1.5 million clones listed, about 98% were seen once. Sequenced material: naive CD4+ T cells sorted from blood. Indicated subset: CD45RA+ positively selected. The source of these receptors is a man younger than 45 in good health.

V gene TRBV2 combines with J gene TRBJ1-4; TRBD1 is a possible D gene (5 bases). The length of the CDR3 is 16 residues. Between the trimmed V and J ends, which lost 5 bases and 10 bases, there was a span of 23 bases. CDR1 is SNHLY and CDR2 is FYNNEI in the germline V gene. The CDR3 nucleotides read TGTGCCAGCAGTCCTACGCTCTGGGGGGGTGTCGGAAAACTGTTTTTT. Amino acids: CASSPTLWGGVGKLFF.

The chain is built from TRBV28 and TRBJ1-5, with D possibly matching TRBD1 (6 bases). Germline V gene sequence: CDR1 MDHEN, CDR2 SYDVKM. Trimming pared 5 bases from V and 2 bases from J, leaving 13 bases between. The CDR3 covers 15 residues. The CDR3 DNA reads TGTGCCAGCAGTCTCATCCGGACAGGCAATCAGCCCCAGCATTTT. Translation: CASSLIRTGNQPQHF.

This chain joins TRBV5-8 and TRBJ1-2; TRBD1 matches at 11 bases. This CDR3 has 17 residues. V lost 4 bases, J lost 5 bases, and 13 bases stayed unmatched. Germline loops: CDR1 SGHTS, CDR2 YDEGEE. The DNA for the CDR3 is TGTGCCAGCAGCGCACGAGTTCGGGACAGGGGGATTTATGGCTACACCTTC. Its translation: CASSARVRDRGIYGYTF.

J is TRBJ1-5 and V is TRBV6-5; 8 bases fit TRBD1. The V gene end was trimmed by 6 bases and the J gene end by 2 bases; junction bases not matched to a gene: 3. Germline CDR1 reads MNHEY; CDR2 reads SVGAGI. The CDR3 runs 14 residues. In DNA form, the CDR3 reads TGTGCCAGCAGGAAACAGGGGGGCAATCAGCCCCAGCATTTT. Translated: CASRKQGGNQPQHF.

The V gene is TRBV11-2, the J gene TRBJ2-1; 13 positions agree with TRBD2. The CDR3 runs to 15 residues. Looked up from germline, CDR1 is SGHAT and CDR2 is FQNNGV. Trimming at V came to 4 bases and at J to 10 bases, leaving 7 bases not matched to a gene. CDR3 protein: CASSSGLAGVREQFF. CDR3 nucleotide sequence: TGTGCCAGCAGCTCAGGACTAGCGGGAGTAAGAGAGCAGTTCTTC.

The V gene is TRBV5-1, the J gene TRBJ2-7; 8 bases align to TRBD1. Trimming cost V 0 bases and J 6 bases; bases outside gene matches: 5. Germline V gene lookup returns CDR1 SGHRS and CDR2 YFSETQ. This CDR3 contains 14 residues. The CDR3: CASSLASGGGEQYF. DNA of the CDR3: TGCGCCAGCAGCTTGGCGTCAGGGGGCGGCGAGCAGTACTTC.

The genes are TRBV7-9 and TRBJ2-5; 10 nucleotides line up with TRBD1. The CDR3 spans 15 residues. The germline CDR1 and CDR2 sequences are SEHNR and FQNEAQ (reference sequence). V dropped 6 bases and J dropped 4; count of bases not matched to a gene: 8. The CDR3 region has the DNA TGTGCCAGCAGTCGCCGACAGGGGGCTTTAGAGACCCAGTACTTC. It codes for CASSRRQGALETQYF.

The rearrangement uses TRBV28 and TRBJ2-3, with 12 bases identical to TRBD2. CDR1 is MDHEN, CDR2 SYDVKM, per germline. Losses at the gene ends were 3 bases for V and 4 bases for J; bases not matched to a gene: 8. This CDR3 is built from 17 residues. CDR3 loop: CASSLARLAGVSDTQYF. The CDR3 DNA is TGTGCCAGCAGTTTGGCCAGACTAGCGGGAGTCTCAGATACGCAGTATTTT.

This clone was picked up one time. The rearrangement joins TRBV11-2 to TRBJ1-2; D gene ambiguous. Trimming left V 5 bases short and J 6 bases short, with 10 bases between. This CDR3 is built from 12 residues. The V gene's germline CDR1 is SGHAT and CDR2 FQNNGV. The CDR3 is CASSDYRNGYTF. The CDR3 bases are TGTGCCAGCAGCGACTACCGGAATGGCTACACCTTC. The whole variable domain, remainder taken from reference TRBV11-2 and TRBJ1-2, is EAGVAQSPRYKIIEKRQSVAFWCNPISGHATLYWYQQILGQGPKLLIQFQNNGVVDDSQLPKDRFSAERLKGVDSTLKIQPAKLEDSAVYLCASSDYRNGYTFGSGTRLTVV.

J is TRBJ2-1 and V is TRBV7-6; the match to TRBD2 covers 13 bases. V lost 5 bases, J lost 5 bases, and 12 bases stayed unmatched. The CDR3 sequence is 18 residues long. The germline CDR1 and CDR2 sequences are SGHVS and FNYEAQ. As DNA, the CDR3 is TGTGCCAGCAGCCCGTCCGGACTAGCGGGAGCCGAACACAATGAGCAGTTCTTC. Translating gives CASSPSGLAGAEHNEQFF. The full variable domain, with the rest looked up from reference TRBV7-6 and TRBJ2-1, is GAGVSQSPRYKVTKRGQDVALRCDPISGHVSLYWYRQALGQGPEFLTYFNYEAQQDKSGLPNDRFSAERPEGSISTLTIQRTEQRDSAMYRCASSPSGLAGAEHNEQFFGPGTRLTVL.

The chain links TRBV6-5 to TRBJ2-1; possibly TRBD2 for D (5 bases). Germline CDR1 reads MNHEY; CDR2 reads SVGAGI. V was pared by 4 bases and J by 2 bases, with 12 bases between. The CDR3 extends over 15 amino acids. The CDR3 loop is CASSLLQRPYNEQFF. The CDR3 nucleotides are TGTGCCAGCAGTTTGCTCCAGCGGCCCTACAATGAGCAGTTCTTC.

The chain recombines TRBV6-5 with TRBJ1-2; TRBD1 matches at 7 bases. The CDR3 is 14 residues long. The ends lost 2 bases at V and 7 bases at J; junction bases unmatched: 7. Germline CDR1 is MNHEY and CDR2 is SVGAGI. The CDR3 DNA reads TGTGCCAGCAGTTACCGAGGGGGCTCCCCTGGCTACACCTTC. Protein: CASSYRGGSPGYTF.

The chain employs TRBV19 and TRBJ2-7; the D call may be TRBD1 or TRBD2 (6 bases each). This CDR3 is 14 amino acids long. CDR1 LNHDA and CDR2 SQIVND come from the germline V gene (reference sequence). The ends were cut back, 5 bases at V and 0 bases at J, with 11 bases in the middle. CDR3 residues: CASSHGGPSYEQYF. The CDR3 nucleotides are TGTGCCAGTAGTCACGGGGGCCCCTCCTACGAGCAGTACTTC.

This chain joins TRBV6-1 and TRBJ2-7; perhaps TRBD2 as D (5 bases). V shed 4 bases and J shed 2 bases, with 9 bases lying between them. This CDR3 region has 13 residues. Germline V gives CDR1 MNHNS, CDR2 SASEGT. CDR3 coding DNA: TGTGCCAGCAGTGGGCGGGTCACCTACGAGCAGTACTTC. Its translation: CASSGRVTYEQYF.

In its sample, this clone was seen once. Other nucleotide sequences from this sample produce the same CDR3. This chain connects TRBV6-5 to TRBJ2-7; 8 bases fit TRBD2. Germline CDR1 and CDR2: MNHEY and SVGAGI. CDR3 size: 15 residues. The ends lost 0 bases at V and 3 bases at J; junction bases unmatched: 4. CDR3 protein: CASSYSSGGSYEQYF. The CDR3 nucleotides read TGTGCCAGCAGTTACTCGTCGGGAGGGAGCTACGAGCAGTACTTC.

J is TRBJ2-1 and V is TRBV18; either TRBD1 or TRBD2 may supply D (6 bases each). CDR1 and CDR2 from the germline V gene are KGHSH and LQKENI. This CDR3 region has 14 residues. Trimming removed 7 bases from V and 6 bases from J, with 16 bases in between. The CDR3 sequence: CASFRSGAGNEQFF. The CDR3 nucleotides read TGTGCCAGCTTTCGCTCGGGGGCAGGCAATGAGCAGTTCTTC.

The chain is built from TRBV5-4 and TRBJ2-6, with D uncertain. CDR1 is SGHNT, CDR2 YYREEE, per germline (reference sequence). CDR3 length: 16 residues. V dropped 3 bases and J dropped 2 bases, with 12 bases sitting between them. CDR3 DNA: TGTGCCAGCAGCTCCCGGATTGGGACTGGGGCCAACGTCCTGACTTTC. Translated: CASSSRIGTGANVLTF.

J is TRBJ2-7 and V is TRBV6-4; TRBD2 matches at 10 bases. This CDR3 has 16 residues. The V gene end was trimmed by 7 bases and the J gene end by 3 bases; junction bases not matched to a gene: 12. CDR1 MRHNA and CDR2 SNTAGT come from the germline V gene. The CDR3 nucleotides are TGTGCCAGCACCAAAATCACTAGCGGGACCATCTACGAGCAGTACTTC. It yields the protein CASTKITSGTIYEQYF.

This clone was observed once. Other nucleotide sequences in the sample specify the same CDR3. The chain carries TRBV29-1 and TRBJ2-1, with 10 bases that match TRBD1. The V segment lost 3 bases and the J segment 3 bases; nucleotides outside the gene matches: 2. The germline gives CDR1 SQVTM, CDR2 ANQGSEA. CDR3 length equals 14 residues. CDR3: CSVERDRGYNEQFF. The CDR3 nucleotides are TGCAGCGTTGAGAGGGACAGGGGCTACAATGAGCAGTTCTTC.